This T cell receptor beta chain was found in a study of blood T cell repertoires in COVID-19. Study at large: Acute and convalescent COVID-19 specimens originated in the United States, Italy and Spain.

Followed longitudinally, the Seattle patients had been enrolled during active infection. Original processing methods: The authors estimated nucleated cell counts from reference gene primer amplification. Sequencing used immunoSEQ multiplex PCR; TCRdb keeps in-frame clones, though not all of them. D and trimming come from the DNA, and the V and J calls and clone size come from that table. The data show tens of thousands of clones, about 92% seen once. Germline V gene sequence: CDR1 SGHRS, CDR2 YFSETQ. The ends were cut back, 0 bases at V and 1 base at J, with 14 bases in the middle. This CDR3 has 18 amino acids.

This chain connects TRBV5-1 to TRBJ2-6; D is perhaps TRBD2 (5 bases). The sample taken for sequencing was peripheral blood. This sequence was found in a man aged 45-65 years with COVID-19, enrolled during active disease. The chain's CDR3 is CASSLGLSRTSGANVLTF. The CDR3 DNA sequence: TGCGCCAGCAGCTTGGGACTAAGCAGAACGTCTGGGGCCAACGTCCTGACTTTC.